The 27 T cell receptor beta chains below were found in one sample sequenced in a study of Ad26.COV2.S vaccination and SARS-CoV-2 variants. Profiling relied on immunoSEQ multiplex PCR, and the TCRdb table lists in-frame clones only, not all of them. This sample has about 100,000 clones, with 80% found just once. The sample was peripheral blood, taken after recovery from COVID-19. Every receptor here comes from a human donor who had recovered from COVID-19.

This chain uses TRBV11-1 with TRBJ1-1; D unclear. Per the germline V gene, CDR1 is SGHAT and CDR2 is FQDESV (reference sequence). CDR3 length: 14 residues. V was cut by 2 bases and J by 2 bases, with 9 bases left in between. The CDR3 spells CASSLNPGNTEAFF. The CDR3, as DNA: TGTGCCAGCAGCTTAAACCCCGGAAACACTGAAGCTTTCTTT.

This clone was counted between two and nine times. The V and J genes are TRBV3-1 (or the pseudogene TRBV3-2) and TRBJ1-2; D may be TRBD1 (6 bases). Germline V CDR1 and CDR2: LGHDT, YNNKEL (reference sequence). V lost 3 bases, J lost 4 bases, and 9 bases lay in between. The CDR3 covers 13 residues. CDR3 DNA sequence: TGTGCCAGCAGCCACCAGGACAGCTATGGCTACACCTTC. Translation gives CASSHQDSYGYTF.

In its sample, this clone was seen once. The V gene is TRBV10-1, the J gene TRBJ2-3, with D maybe TRBD1 (5 bases). Looked up from germline, CDR1 is WNHNN and CDR2 is SYGVQD (reference sequence). The germline V and J ends were trimmed by 8 bases and 0 bases, with 15 bases remaining between them. This CDR3 has 15 amino acids. This chain's CDR3 is CASSPTGLSTDTQYF. The CDR3 nucleotides are TGCGCCAGCTCTCCAACAGGCCTCAGCACAGATACGCAGTATTTT.

The V call is TRBV7-9, the J call TRBJ2-5; 7 bases map to TRBD2. The CDR3 covers 15 residues. Germline-derived CDR1 and CDR2 are SEHNR and FQNEAQ (reference sequence). V gave up 3 bases and J gave up 2 bases; unmatched junction bases: 6. In nucleotides, the CDR3 is TGTGCCAGCAGCTTCCCCTCAGCGGGACAAGAGACCCAGTACTTC. It specifies CASSFPSAGQETQYF.

This clone was observed a handful of times. The chain employs TRBV3-1 (or the pseudogene TRBV3-2) and TRBJ2-2; D remains ambiguous. CDR1 and CDR2 from the germline V gene are LGHDT and YNNKEL (reference sequence). V shed 1 base and J shed 5 bases, with 5 bases lying between them. This CDR3 comprises 13 residues. CDR3 sequence: CASSQVETGELFF. The DNA for the CDR3 is TGTGCCAGCAGCCAAGTTGAAACCGGGGAGCTGTTTTTT.

This clone was seen a handful of times. The chain recombines TRBV5-1 with TRBJ1-2; possible D gene TRBD1, 6 bases. This CDR3 has 14 residues. Germline assignment: CDR1 SGHRS and CDR2 YFSETQ. Between the trimmed V and J ends, which lost 4 bases and 6 bases, there was a span of 16 bases. The CDR3 bases are TGCGCCAGCAGCGCATATCAGGGGTTTGATGGCTACACCTTC. Its translation: CASSAYQGFDGYTF.

V usage is TRBV7-9 and J usage is TRBJ1-2; perhaps TRBD1 as D (6 bases). Germline-derived CDR1 and CDR2 are SEHNR and FQNEAQ (reference sequence). V shed 4 bases and J shed 6 bases, with 12 bases lying between them. The CDR3 runs to 13 residues. CDR3 amino acids: CASSSAGGDGYTF. In DNA, the CDR3 is TGTGCCAGCAGCTCTGCGGGGGGCGATGGCTACACCTTC. Based on the CDR3 plus reference TRBV7-9 and TRBJ1-2, the full variable domain is DTGVSQNPRHKITKRGQNVTFRCDPISEHNRLYWYRQTLGQGPEFLTYFQNEAQLEKSRLLSDRFSAERPKGSFSTLEIQRTEQGDSAMYLCASSSAGGDGYTFGSGTRLTVV.

The V call is TRBV19, the J call TRBJ2-7; TRBD1 agrees at 8 bases. The CDR3 extends over 13 amino acids. Losses at the gene ends were 8 bases for V and 6 bases for J; bases not matched to a gene: 9. CDR1 and CDR2 (germline): LNHDA, SQIVND (reference sequence). CDR3 bases: TGTGCCAGTGCGCAGGGGGCGCTTCTCGAGCAGTACTTC. Protein sequence: CASAQGALLEQYF.

V gene TRBV2 combines with J gene TRBJ1-1; D gene ambiguous. The CDR3 has 12 amino acids. The germline V and J ends were trimmed by 4 bases and 5 bases, with 8 bases remaining between them. CDR1 SNHLY and CDR2 FYNNEI come from the germline V gene. This CDR3 reads CASSGLWTEAFF. Written as DNA, the CDR3 is TGTGCCAGCAGTGGACTCTGGACTGAAGCTTTCTTT.

The V gene is TRBV5-5, the J gene TRBJ1-2, with TRBD1 matching over 7 bases. The germline CDR1 and CDR2 sequences are SGHKS and YYEKEE (reference sequence). Trimming at V came to 4 bases and at J to 1 base, leaving 7 bases not matched to a gene. The CDR3 covers 15 residues. The CDR3 region has the DNA TGTGCCAGCAGCGTCACCGGGACAGATAACTATGGCTACACCTTC. Translated, it gives CASSVTGTDNYGYTF.

This chain uses TRBV29-1 with TRBJ1-1; D is uncertain. The CDR3 totals 11 residues. V was shortened by 8 bases and J by 3 bases, with 10 bases between the two germline ends. Germline loops: CDR1 SQVTM, CDR2 ANQGSEA. CDR3 amino acids: CSFSLYTEAFF. Here the CDR3 DNA reads TGCAGCTTCTCCCTATACACTGAAGCTTTCTTT.

The chain uses TRBV5-1 and TRBJ2-1; the match to TRBD2 covers 7 bases. Germline assignment: CDR1 SGHRS and CDR2 YFSETQ. After removal of 0 bases from V and 5 bases from J, the junction contained 5 bases not matched to a gene. The CDR3 totals 15 residues. As DNA, the CDR3 is TGCGCCAGCAGCTTGGGGGCTAGCGGCAACAATGAGCAGTTCTTC. It encodes CASSLGASGNNEQFF.

The chain links TRBV6-4 to TRBJ2-5; D may be TRBD2 (6 bases). This CDR3 comprises 13 residues. V lost 6 bases to trimming and J lost 4 bases, with 12 bases between them. Germline lookup yields CDR1 MRHNA and CDR2 SNTAGT. The CDR3 DNA reads TGTGCCAGCAGCCGGGGGTCAGGAGAGACCCAGTACTTC. It translates to CASSRGSGETQYF.

This rearrangement joins TRBV7-9 to TRBJ1-5, with a weak D call TRBD1 (6 bases). Germline V gives CDR1 SEHNR, CDR2 FQNEAQ (reference sequence). V dropped 5 bases and J dropped 5 bases, with 10 bases sitting between them. This CDR3 has 13 amino acids. The CDR3 loop reads CASSDRLDQPQHF. CDR3 DNA sequence: TGTGCCAGCAGCGACAGGCTGGATCAGCCCCAGCATTTT. Full variable domain (outside the CDR3, taken from reference TRBV7-9 and TRBJ1-5): DTGVSQNPRHKITKRGQNVTFRCDPISEHNRLYWYRQTLGQGPEFLTYFQNEAQLEKSRLLSDRFSAERPKGSFSTLEIQRTEQGDSAMYLCASSDRLDQPQHFGDGTRLSIL.

This clone came up a few times. The chain recombines TRBV27 with TRBJ1-5, with D possibly TRBD1 on 5 matching bases. In germline, CDR1 is MNHEY, CDR2 SMNVEV (reference sequence). Trimming took off 5 bases at V and 4 bases at J, with 15 bases between the two ends. This CDR3 contains 15 residues. CDR3: CASSPATVGNQPQHF. Written as DNA, the CDR3 is TGTGCCAGCAGTCCTGCGACAGTGGGGAATCAGCCCCAGCATTTT.

The chain recombines TRBV19 with TRBJ1-2; D gene ambiguous. V lost 4 bases and J 8 bases, leaving 14 bases between the germline ends. Per germline, CDR1 LNHDA and CDR2 SQIVND (reference sequence). The CDR3 runs to 13 residues. The DNA of the CDR3 is TGTGCCAGTAGTAGGGGTCTAACCGACGGCTACACCTTC. It is translated as CASSRGLTDGYTF.

Concerning this clone: Different DNA sequences within this sample yield the same CDR3. V is TRBV3-1 (or the pseudogene TRBV3-2) and J is TRBJ2-7; either TRBD1 or TRBD2 may fit D (5 bases each). Germline CDR1 is LGHDT and CDR2 is YNNKEL (reference sequence). The CDR3 consists of 13 residues. Trimming pared 4 bases from V and 3 bases from J, leaving 10 bases between. CDR3 sequence: CASSRGRGYEQYF. The CDR3 DNA reads TGTGCCAGCAGCCGGGGACGGGGCTACGAGCAGTACTTC.

This chain connects TRBV21-1 to TRBJ1-6; the D call of TRBD1 is as the table states it, not checked on the DNA. TRBV21-1 is flagged as a pseudogene. This CDR3 is built from 13 residues. The CDR3 region is CAGDRVNNSPLHF. In nucleotides, the CDR3 is TGTGCCGGGGACAGGGTGAATAATTCACCCCTCCACTTT.

The chain couples TRBV4-1 to TRBJ2-7, with D uncertain. The V and J ends lost 0 bases and 13 bases respectively, with 13 bases between them. Per germline, CDR1 MGHRA and CDR2 YSYEKL. This CDR3 contains 12 residues. The CDR3 is CASSQDVHHLYF. CDR3 coding DNA: TGCGCCAGCAGCCAAGATGTCCACCACCTCTACTTC.

This clone came up many times. The chain combines TRBV5-1 with TRBJ1-2; the D gene is possibly TRBD1 (6 bases). The V end lost 0 bases, the J end lost 4 bases, and 10 bases lay between the germline ends. CDR1 and CDR2 from the germline V gene are SGHRS and YFSETQ. The CDR3 is made up of 14 amino acids. CDR3 sequence: CASSLVQDSYGYTF. CDR3 bases: TGCGCCAGCAGCTTGGTTCAGGACAGCTATGGCTACACCTTC.

The CDR3 loop is CASSFPPGQGLGEKLFF. DNA for the CDR3: TGTGCCAGCAGCTTCCCGCCGGGACAGGGGTTGGGTGAAAAACTGTTTTTT. The chain carries TRBV5-4 and TRBJ1-4; TRBD1 matches at 10 bases. The CDR3 is made up of 17 amino acids. With 2 bases clipped from V and 7 bases from J, the junction kept 11 bases outside the gene matches. Looked up from germline, CDR1 is SGHNT and CDR2 is YYREEE (reference sequence).

V usage is TRBV4-1 and J usage is TRBJ2-3; unclear D gene. Germline V gene data show CDR1 as MGHRA and CDR2 as YSYEKL. This CDR3 comprises 16 residues. V was pared by 1 base and J by 1 base, with 12 bases between. The CDR3 coding sequence is TGCGCCAGCAGCCAAGTAGTTACCTTAGGCACAGATACGCAGTATTTT. Translation gives CASSQVVTLGTDTQYF.

This clone was recorded once. This chain links TRBV5-1 with TRBJ1-1; 10 positions match TRBD1. Trimming at V came to 5 bases and at J to 5 bases, leaving 3 bases not matched to a gene. Germline loops: CDR1 SGHRS, CDR2 YFSETQ. The CDR3 is 13 residues long. CDR3 sequence reads: CASRRTGGTEAFF. CDR3 coding DNA: TGCGCCAGCAGGAGGACAGGGGGAACTGAAGCTTTCTTT.

The V gene is TRBV15, the J gene TRBJ2-3, with TRBD1 matching over 7 bases. CDR1 and CDR2 (germline): LNHNV, YYDKDF (reference sequence). V lost 4 bases to trimming and J lost 5 bases; unmatched junction nucleotides: 9. This CDR3 is built from 15 residues. Here the CDR3 reads CATSMDRRLGDTQYF. The DNA of the CDR3 is TGTGCCACCAGCATGGACAGGCGACTTGGAGATACGCAGTATTTT.

This clone appeared a single time. V is TRBV29-1 and J is TRBJ2-3; D might be TRBD2 (5 bases). Germline V gives CDR1 SQVTM, CDR2 ANQGSEA. The CDR3 has 15 residues. The ends were cut back, 6 bases at V and 5 bases at J, with 21 bases in the middle. This chain's CDR3 is CSVVSHRGVIDTQYF. The CDR3, as DNA: TGCAGCGTCGTCTCCCATCGGGGTGTTATAGATACGCAGTATTTT.

This chain uses TRBV12-3 or TRBV12-4 with TRBJ2-7; no clear D. The CDR3 covers 11 residues. Trimming pared 6 bases from V and 4 bases from J, leaving 7 bases between. Here the CDR3 reads CASSPGYEQYF. CDR3 nucleotide sequence: TGTGCCAGCAGCCCCGGGTACGAGCAGTACTTC.

V gene TRBV4-2 combines with J gene TRBJ2-2; TRBD1 might be the D (7 bases). Trimming pared 1 base from V and 7 bases from J, leaving 13 bases between. Germline-derived CDR1 and CDR2 are LGHNA and YNFKEQ. The CDR3 runs 15 residues. CDR3 in DNA: TGTGCCAGCAGCCAAGGACAGGGAGGTGACGGGGAGCTGTTTTTT. Translating it yields CASSQGQGGDGELFF.